This TCR beta chain is from a study of beta chain features in type 1 diabetes. Study-wide findings and caveats: In all four CD4+ subsets, TCRB CDR3 length was significantly, moderately reduced in type 1 diabetes.

There was one heparinised blood draw per donor, averaging roughly 110 mL. Only a few counts were recorded for this clone. Its antigen is still unknown. V dropped 11 bases and J dropped 1 base, with 13 bases sitting between them. CDR1 MNHEY and CDR2 SVGAGI come from the germline V gene. This CDR3 has 13 amino acids. Every bit of the isolated RNA underwent reverse transcription, so sequencing read expressed TCRB transcripts. The protocol was immunoSEQ multiplex PCR, while the TCRdb copy is restricted to in-frame clones and leaves out a portion. Here the sample spans over 650,000 clones, around 15% being singletons.

This rearrangement joins TRBV6-5 to TRBJ2-3; possibly TRBD1 for D (5 bases). The sequencing input was naive CD4+ T cells from blood. The TCR comes from a man in his late teens or twenties with type 1 diabetes. The CDR3 bases are TGTGCCGGAAAGGGGTTGGGCACAGATACGCAGTATTTT. It is translated as CAGKGLGTDTQYF.